This is a list of T cell receptor beta chains from one sample in a study of T-cell reconstitution after alpha-beta-depleted transplantation in children. TCRdb called the PCR reads again in MiXCR, with one record for every CDR3 protein. The sample carries roughly 280,000 distinct CDR3 sequences, approximately 10% recorded once. The sequencing here drew on peripheral blood, taken 180 days after TCRalphabeta/CD19-depleted stem cell transplant. Receptors originate from a male patient aged 2 to 9 who had a stem cell transplant for chronic granulomatous disease, so the T cells may come from the graft donor. Each CDR3 is given with its conserved first and last residue. Fields, in order: clone size, V gene, D gene, J gene, CDR3 protein, CDR3 DNA. D genes are given only for firm matches. Size is stated as once, few, many or a size class.

many	TRBV2	NA	TRBJ1-5	CASKGRGNQPQHF	TGTGCCAGTAAAGGGAGGGGCAATCAGCCCCAGCATTTT
many	TRBV6-2/TRBV6-3	NA	TRBJ1-1	CASLGVAEAFF	TGTGCCAGCCTGGGGGTGGCTGAAGCTTTCTTT
many	TRBV5-1	TRBD1	TRBJ2-5	CASKGGAETQYF	TGCGCCAGCAAAGGGGGCGCAGAGACCCAGTACTTC
many	TRBV7-2	NA	TRBJ1-1	CASSLGGRDTEAFF	TGTGCCAGCAGCTTAGGGGGACGGGACACTGAAGCTTTCTTT
few	TRBV20-1	NA	TRBJ1-5	CSAREAGQPQHF	TGCAGTGCCCGGGAGGCCGGGCAGCCCCAGCATTTT
many	TRBV29-1	NA	TRBJ2-7	CSVAFSYEQYF	TGCAGCGTTGCATTCTCCTACGAGCAGTACTTC
many	TRBV20-1	TRBD1	TRBJ2-3	CSATRDSSTDTQYF	TGCAGTGCTACCCGGGACAGCAGTACAGATACGCAGTATTTT
many	TRBV5-5	NA	TRBJ1-5	CASSLDGYSNQPQHF	TGTGCCAGCAGCTTGGACGGGTATAGCAATCAGCCCCAGCATTTT
many	TRBV18	TRBD2	TRBJ2-1	CASSPWSSGSIENNEQFF	TGTGCCAGCTCACCCTGGTCTAGCGGGAGTATTGAAAACAATGAGCAGTTCTTC
many	TRBV4-3	NA	TRBJ2-2	CASSLEWTGELFF	TGCGCCAGCAGCCTTGAGTGGACCGGGGAGCTGTTTTTT